The clone carrying this T cell receptor beta chain has just a few counts. Its antigen remains unidentified. This entry belongs to a study of T cells in narcolepsy. Study-level results: Comparing one patient's CSF and blood CD4+ clonotypes highlighted HCRT- and TRIB2-specific autoreactive clonotypes. Blood of same and different patients, but not healthy controls, reportedly held recurring autoreactive clonotypes.

Profiling relied on immunoSEQ multiplex PCR, and the TCRdb table lists in-frame clones only, not all of them. The table records 20,000 to 30,000 clones, 55% to 65% of them present only once. Germline V gives CDR1 MNHNY, CDR2 SVGAGI (reference sequence). V shed 6 bases and J shed 8 bases, with 11 bases lying between them. This CDR3 has 12 amino acids. V usage is TRBV6-6 and J usage is TRBJ1-3, with D possibly matching TRBD1 (5 bases). The receptor comes from a human donor in good health. Sequenced: memory (CD45RA-) CD4+ T cells from blood. CDR3 loop: CASSQGGDTIYF. The CDR3 DNA sequence: TGTGCCAGCAGCCAGGGAGGGGACACCATATATTTT.